Detailed here is one T cell receptor (beta chain). This clone's antigen is unknown. Base qualities are not at hand, and no much larger clone is one base apart. These data come from a study of blood T cell repertoires in COVID-19 (dated by TCRdb to the early 2020s). For the study in its entirety: Samples from collaborators originated in the United States, Italy and Spain and spanned both the acute and convalescent phases of COVID-19. Subjects who had been exposed to COVID-19, were actively infected with it, or had recovered from it provided the deeply sampled blood TCRbeta repertoires that made up the dataset. The repertoires were made available in a free public database intended to serve as a resource for research on the immune response to SARS-CoV-2. The material from the prospective study consisted of cDNA or gDNA derived from T cells, B-cell-depleted T cells, or PBMCs. Where available, HLA class I and class II types were obtained from metadata supplied by the sample provider rather than from assay-based typing. The sample metadata nearly always contained a de-identified subject ID, COVID-19 status, age in years and sex. Samples came from the ongoing ImmuneRACE study (first 160 participants) plus 1,254 subjects from 6 global collaborators. The investigation overall reported the following: How much clinical and demographic metadata was included differed by source and by participant, and the metadata was provided uncurated.

TCRbeta CDR3 regions were amplified from genomic DNA by means of the immunoSEQ Assay, a bias-controlled multiplex PCR. The paper's data handling went like this. Nucleated cell counts per sample were estimated from amplification of reference gene primers within the assay. To quantify the absolute abundance of each unique TCRbeta CDR3 rearrangement, sequence reads were collapsed and filtered. For each sample, productive Simpson clonality was calculated by taking the square root of Simpson's diversity index across productive rearrangements. TCRdb stores this immuneACCESS table with in-frame sequences only. Part of the clones is absent; in the studies checked, under half of the shortfall reflects unresolved V genes, and no reason is known for the rest. Clone size and V and J calls were adopted from that table, with D and trimming inferred from the DNA. The sample table contains around 150,000 clones; only one count was recorded for 80% to 90% of them. Together, the top ten hold about 8.2% of the sample.

The collaborating institutions used their own protocols to collect whole blood in K2EDTA tubes. For TCRbeta analysis, collaborator samples were shipped as frozen whole blood, as isolated PBMCs, or as DNA extracted from either sample type. This TCR came from a man in his sixties with acute or convalescent COVID-19. Sequencing was performed on peripheral blood.

Read as DNA, the sequence is TGCGCCAGCAGCAAAGGAATAGCGGCCCTTACCTACAATGAGCAGTTCTTC. Translated, this is CASSKGIAALTYNEQFF. The sequence links TRBV4-1 to TRBJ2-1, and possibly TRBD2, on 6 matching bases. The CDR3 runs 17 residues from the cysteine to the phenylalanine. Solely the CDR3 DNA is kept, with 51 bases framed from the first base. CDR1 and CDR2 were assigned from the germline V gene as MGHRA and YSYEKL. Deletion took 5 bases off V and 2 bases off J, with a span of 19 bases between the germline ends.